This entry concerns a single T cell receptor (beta chain). The specificity of this receptor is unknown. It has no much larger one-base neighbor in the sample; base qualities were not kept. Each donor gave one peripheral blood draw, averaging roughly 120 mL, which was collected into heparinised tubes. Using a panel that included CD45RO, CCR7, CD25, CD127, CD95 and CD27, naive, central memory, regulatory and stem cell-like memory CD4+ T cells were sorted on a BD FACSAria II. All sorted populations exceeded 98% purity. PBMCs were isolated immediately by Lymphoprep density gradient centrifugation and stained directly without culture. So that batch effects would be minimized, each experiment stained and sorted samples in pairs, pairing one healthy donor with one patient. The High Capacity cDNA Reverse Transcription Kit was used to reverse transcribe all of the isolated RNA, meaning that expressed TCRB transcripts were what got sequenced. For stem cell-like memory T cell samples, survey-depth immunoSEQ sequencing was used, averaging about 1 million total reads per sample. Sorted cells were lysed in RLT buffer, and RNA was extracted using DNase-treated RNeasy Micro or Mini kits according to cell number. To prevent cross-contamination, each cell subset was processed individually, whereas patient and healthy donor samples were processed jointly. TCRB sequences were amplified from cDNA with the immunoSEQ multiplex PCR, producing 87-bp fragments spanning the CDR3 region. Sequencing of the amplicons was performed on the Illumina HiSeq platform. Per the original workflow: PCR bias was corrected computationally using synthetic template baselines, and reads within Hamming distance 2 were collapsed, with unmergeable singletons discarded. Reads were aligned against IMGT so that V, D and J genes, CDR3 length and insertions or deletions at six rearrangement sites could be assigned. Within each subset, clonotype counts were normalized to sorted cell number, and only after that were true diversity and Gini coefficients computed with the tcR R package. Repertoire sharing was quantified using the overlap coefficient calculated on TCRB nucleotide sequences. The source is immuneACCESS, and TCRdb retained only in-frame sequences with V and J called. Part of the clones is not carried over; for the studies checked, unresolved V genes explain less than half of this, and the remainder is unexplained. V and J calls and clone size are as listed in that table; D and trimming were resolved from the DNA. The sample has 25,000 to 30,000 clones on record, 49% of them singletons. The ten top clones hold around 0.3% of the sample.

Between the V and J ends, shortened by 5 bases and 3 bases respectively, the junction contains 7 bases. CDR1 and CDR2, per the germline V gene (reference sequence), are SEHNR and FQNEAQ. There are 12 amino acids in the CDR3, from cysteine to phenylalanine inclusive. Of all the DNA, just the CDR3 is kept, 36 bases in frame from base 1. This entry belongs to a study of beta chain features in type 1 diabetes (dated by TCRdb to 2016 to 2019). About the study as a whole: Mean age, gender distribution, total cell number and subset yield were not different between patients and healthy donors. A total of roughly 98,000,000 sorted cells were examined across all samples, and a strong correlation was observed between cell number per subset and RNA yield. The study compared the TCRB repertoires of sorted circulating CD4+ T cell subsets in recently diagnosed type 1 diabetes patients with those in matched healthy donors. Naive and central memory subsets were obtained from all 30 or so donors, but regulatory and stem cell-like memory subsets were isolated from only 8 patients and roughly eight healthy donors. The investigation overall reported the following: PCR might favor shorter templates, but patient and control samples were amplified and corrected together, so any skew would affect both groups equally. A moderate but significant shortening of TCRB CDR3 length was observed in type 1 diabetes patients in all four CD4+ subsets. Because the HLA sub-analyses included only small numbers of individuals, any influence of HLA type on TCRB rearrangement was left unresolved. Because cDNA rather than genomic DNA was sequenced, highly expressing activated cells could have been over-represented, although no difference in activation and CD3 levels was found between groups. Patients with type 1 diabetes made fewer insertions and deleted more nucleotides at VDJ recombination sites, implying thymic rearrangement abnormalities. Naive, central memory and regulatory TCRB repertoires appeared to be more similar among patients than among healthy donors.

Sample: stem cell memory CD4+ T cells from blood. This sample's cell subset or site label indicates: stem cell-like memory CD4+ T cells. The rearrangement joined TRBV7-9 to TRBJ2-5; the D gene is possibly TRBD1, with 6 bases matching. The clonotype originates from a man aged 30 to 39 with type 1 diabetes. Here the CDR3 is given as CASSNREETQYF. Read as DNA, the sequence is TGTGCCAGCAGCAACAGGGAAGAGACCCAGTACTTC. Where the CDR3 stops, the reference TRBV7-9 and TRBJ2-5 genes take over; the full variable domain is DTGVSQNPRHKITKRGQNVTFRCDPISEHNRLYWYRQTLGQGPEFLTYFQNEAQLEKSRLLSDRFSAERPKGSFSTLEIQRTEQGDSAMYLCASSNREETQYFGPGTRLLVL.